These T cell receptor beta chains were read from a single sample in a study of T cell responses to AZD1222 COVID-19 vaccine. Sequencing used immunoSEQ multiplex PCR; TCRdb keeps in-frame clones, though not all of them. The repertoire has 70,000 to 90,000 clones, 75% to 90% of them found once; the top ten carry 9% to 14%. The sample in question was peripheral blood, obtained 28 days after the second AZD1222 dose. The receptors were gathered from an adult who received the AZD1222 COVID-19 vaccine. The CDR3 runs from the conserved cysteine through the conserved F or W. Each record gives: D gene, J gene, V gene, CDR3 protein. The D gene is left open where the match is weak.

>TRBD1|TRBJ1-2|TRBV4-2
CASSVPGQGSYGYTF
>-|TRBJ1-5|TRBV29-1
CSVAAQGNQPQHF
>TRBD2|TRBJ2-3|TRBV7-2
CASSLASGVTDTQYF
>-|TRBJ1-6|TRBV5-1
CASGAEGGDNSPLHF
>TRBD1|TRBJ1-2|TRBV18
CASSPGTGGGGYTF
>-|TRBJ2-6|TRBV2
CASSGDPLSSSGANVLTF
>-|TRBJ1-1|TRBV10-3
CAIRAPGQGSTEAFF
>TRBD1|TRBJ1-3|TRBV7-8
CASSRDRVSGNTIYF
>-|TRBJ1-2|TRBV7-2
CASSLGQNYGYTF
>TRBD1|TRBJ2-7|TRBV18
CASSPGTGGGSSYEQYF
>-|TRBJ2-5|TRBV20-1
CSAKRKTQYF
>TRBD2|TRBJ2-1|TRBV4-1
CASSQLAGSSYNEQFF
>-|TRBJ2-7|TRBV5-4
CASSLPRASSYEQYF
>-|TRBJ2-5|TRBV9
CASSTRGDGETQYF
>TRBD1|TRBJ1-1|TRBV19
CASSIGQGGDTEAFF
>-|TRBJ1-5|TRBV28
CASSRGRGNQPQHF
>-|TRBJ1-1|TRBV30
CAWVGQLNTEAFF
>-|TRBJ1-1|TRBV6-2/TRBV6-3
CASSLTGFNTEAFF
>-|TRBJ2-1|TRBV28
CASSYQGKWDEQFF
>-|TRBJ1-2|TRBV11-2
CASSPFHGSYTF
>TRBD1|TRBJ2-7|TRBV5-1
CASRRDRAYEQYF
>TRBD1|TRBJ1-1|TRBV28
CASSFRQGGFSEAFF
>-|TRBJ1-2|TRBV6-2/TRBV6-3
CASSTIRTGYTF
>-|TRBJ1-3|TRBV29-1
CSVETPISGNTIYF
>TRBD2|TRBJ2-1|TRBV11-3
CASSLELGGTRRGLDEQFF
>TRBD2|TRBJ2-1|TRBV9
CASSVTLSGGPYNEQFF
>-|TRBJ1-2|TRBV25-1
CASSELVPGGYTF
>-|TRBJ1-2|TRBV4-1
CASSHGRTADYGYTF
>TRBD2|TRBJ2-2|TRBV6-4
CASTLTSGDTGELFF
>TRBD2|TRBJ2-1|TRBV19
CASSPSTSALINEQFF
>TRBD1|TRBJ2-7|TRBV14
CASSQVWEQGFAYEQYF
>-|TRBJ2-7|TRBV6-5
CASKRTAAYEQYF
>-|TRBJ1-5|TRBV28
CASLGGGAGANQPQHF
>-|TRBJ1-1|TRBV28
CASSLGGQVGEAFF
>-|TRBJ2-3|TRBV6-2/TRBV6-3
CASSPWRDITDTQYF
>TRBD1|TRBJ1-2|TRBV5-1
CASSLGMDRGRGKGYTF
>-|TRBJ1-1|TRBV11-3
CASRPTGNTEAFF
>-|TRBJ1-2|TRBV7-6
CASSLAIRNYGYTF
>TRBD2|TRBJ2-3|TRBV7-3
CASSSSGTSGSSSTDTQYF
>-|TRBJ1-2|TRBV6-2/TRBV6-3
CASSLQNGGYTF
>TRBD1|TRBJ2-2|TRBV11-3
CASSFGDRGDTGELFF
>TRBD2|TRBJ2-1|TRBV7-8
CASSQSGLAVYNEQFF
>-|TRBJ1-6|TRBV15
CATSSKDSPLHF
>-|TRBJ1-2|TRBV24-1
CATRGEGHGYTF
>-|TRBJ1-2|TRBV4-3
CASSQVGDGTGAKMTF
>TRBD1|TRBJ1-1|TRBV5-8
CASRPSGTANTEAFF
>-|TRBJ1-5|TRBV4-1
CASSKSGTISNQPQHF
>-|TRBJ1-5|TRBV4-2
CASSQAGLSEAQHF
>-|TRBJ2-3|TRBV11-3
CASSRRWQGTDTQYF
>TRBD1|TRBJ1-1|TRBV7-2
CASSLARDRNTEAFF
>TRBD2|TRBJ2-2|TRBV24-1
CATNGGATGELFF
>-|TRBJ2-6|TRBV11-3
CASSLSFGSLNSGANVLTF